This T cell receptor beta chain emerged from a study of CD8 T cells in ankylosing spondylitis. Each CDR3 protein gets one entry after TCRdb re-called the 5' RACE reads with MiXCR. Here the sample spans roughly 250,000 distinct CDR3 sequences, approximately 9% being singletons. Notes on this clonotype: Its matching antigen is unknown.

Germline loops: CDR1 LNHDA, CDR2 SQIVND (reference sequence). The CDR3 has 14 residues. Deletions cut 3 bases from V and 4 bases from J, with 10 bases between. General study findings and limits: There were earlier reports of some motif variants in reactive arthritis synovial fluid and blood. Disease-linked clones bore a CD8+ phenotype and were relatively rare in peripheral blood. Significant enrichment of disease-linked clones was reportedly seen in matched ankylosing spondylitis synovial fluid.

This sequence joins TRBV19 and TRBJ2-4; maybe TRBD2 (6 bases). The sample was blood, either unsorted or a sorted T cell fraction (not recorded which). This receptor was identified in a male donor with ankylosing spondylitis or in good health (not recorded which). Here the CDR3 DNA reads TGTGCCAGTAGTATTAGCGGAGGGAAAAACATTCAGTACTTC. It is translated as CASSISGGKNIQYF.